This T cell receptor (beta chain) was identified during a study of T cells in Graves' hyperthyroidism and ophthalmopathy. Remarks on this clonotype: The antigen remains unidentified.

Findings and caveats of the study: The model's output predicted ophthalmopathy at a median of about 6.5 months prior to onset.

Exclusion criteria comprised uncontrolled infection, other autoimmune disease, pregnancy or lactation. Diagnostic assessment was based on clinical symptoms, serum thyroxine and TRAb, thyroid ultrasound and orbital computed tomography. Amplification of TCR beta CDR3 regions was performed using RNA transcripts as template. Primed by the HTBI set, a first-round RT-PCR was run on the TCR CDR3. MiXCR was run by TCRdb on the multiplex PCR reads, yielding one entry per CDR3 protein. The repertoire includes over 400,000 distinct CDR3 sequences, roughly 14% of them detected once, and 13% sits in the top ten. This receptor was taken from a man between 18 and 35 years old with Graves' ophthalmopathy. The sample taken for sequencing was blood.

CDR3 sequence: CASSTTSGPPRDTQYF. In DNA form, the CDR3 reads TGTGCCAGCAGTACGACTAGCGGGCCCCCCCGAGATACGCAGTATTTT. V and J are TRBV6-2 or TRBV6-3 and TRBJ2-3; 10 positions match TRBD2. The CDR3 covers 16 residues. V dropped 5 bases and J dropped 5; count of bases not matched to a gene: 10. The V gene's germline CDR1 is MNHEY and CDR2 SVGEGT.